This T cell receptor (beta chain) originates from a study of blood T cells in healthy people across ages. Germline V gene data show CDR1 as DFQATT and CDR2 as SNEGSKA (reference sequence). With 1 base removed from V and 6 bases from J, the gap between germline ends came to 15 bases. CDR3 size: 15 residues. Study results and limitations: Lack of knowledge of donor CMV status possibly confounded expanded clonotype changes. TCR beta diversity, measured per million T cells, fell in a roughly linear way with age.

Worth noting for this clonotype: The antigen remains unidentified.

Primers used in a second PCR of roughly 7 to 11 cycles were a sample-barcoded 5' primer and a J-beta primer mix. TCRdb passed the 5' RACE reads through MiXCR, listing each CDR3 protein once. The table includes about 1.4 million distinct CDR3 sequences, around 55% detected once. This clonotype originated in a man aged 18 to 35 in good health. The sequenced material came from blood. The chain carries TRBV20-1 and TRBJ1-4; D perhaps matches TRBD1 (6 bases). The CDR3 spells CSARGQGGLDEKLFF. The CDR3 DNA is TGCAGTGCTAGAGGTCAAGGGGGGCTGGATGAAAAACTGTTTTTT.